This TCR beta chain was captured in a study of T cell repertoires in ileal Crohn's disease. At the level of the study: At surgery, less than 45% of patients smoked, with median disease duration roughly 7.7 years. Surgery for a complication: stricturing in 61%, penetrating in about 39%. About half received postoperative treatment, around twelve with thiopurines and about 20 anti-TNF.

Roughly 0.55 micrograms of biopsy DNA per sample underwent TCRB immunosequencing. Sequenced by immunoSEQ multiplex PCR; TCRdb stores in-frame clones only, minus some. This table has about 14,000 clones, 78% appearing once. This receptor was taken from an adult with Crohn's disease. Sequences were obtained from ileal tissue.

CDR3 in DNA: TGCGCCAGCAGCTTCGGGGTTCAAGAGACCCAGTACTTC. Encoded protein: CASSFGVQETQYF. The chain carries TRBV5-1 and TRBJ2-5, with D maybe TRBD2 (5 bases). The CDR3 loop spans 13 amino acids. The germline V gene has CDR1 SGHRS and CDR2 YFSETQ. Trimming removed 2 bases from V and 2 bases from J, with 7 bases in between.